The rows below give T cell receptor beta chains drawn from one sample of a study of shared clonotypes between healthy human individuals. The repertoire was sequenced with immunoSEQ multiplex PCR; TCRdb's copy has only in-frame clones and lacks some. Of about 2.4 million clones listed, 85% to 95% are singletons. Sequenced: naive CD4+ T cells sorted from blood. The receptors were gathered from a man aged 18 to 30 in good health. Each CDR3 is given with its conserved first and last residue. The D gene is left open where the match is weak. Clone size is stated in some rows and not others, as once, few, many or a class when expanded.

J gene: TRBJ2-5
clone size: -
V gene: TRBV21-1
D gene: -
CDR3 DNA: TGTGCCAGCAGCAAAGTCGATCAGGGGACGGAGACCCAGTACTTC
CDR3 protein: CASSKVDQGTETQYF

J gene: TRBJ1-6
clone size: -
V gene: TRBV7-8
D gene: -
CDR3 DNA: TGTGCCAGCAGCTTAATCTCGATCCATTCACCCCTCCACTTT
CDR3 protein: CASSLISIHSPLHF

J gene: TRBJ2-6
clone size: -
V gene: TRBV5-1
D gene: -
CDR3 DNA: TGCGCCAGCGACACCGGAGGGACTGGGGCCAACGTCCTGACTTTC
CDR3 protein: CASDTGGTGANVLTF

J gene: TRBJ1-2
clone size: -
V gene: TRBV27
D gene: -
CDR3 DNA: TGTGCCAGCAGTCTTACCGGGACGTTCATCTATGGCTACACCTTC
CDR3 protein: CASSLTGTFIYGYTF

J gene: TRBJ1-5
clone size: -
V gene: TRBV19
D gene: TRBD1
CDR3 DNA: TGTGCCAGTAGTAGAGGACAGGCCACCCAGCCCCAGCATTTT
CDR3 protein: CASSRGQATQPQHF

J gene: TRBJ2-1
clone size: -
V gene: TRBV7-6
D gene: -
CDR3 DNA: TGTGCCAGCAGCCGTGAATCCGCCGGGACTTCCACGACCTACAATGAGCAGTTCTTC
CDR3 protein: CASSRESAGTSTTYNEQFF

J gene: TRBJ2-7
clone size: -
V gene: TRBV10-3
D gene: TRBD1
CDR3 DNA: TGTGCCGTAGCCACCGGGACAGGGAACTCCTACGAGCAGTACTTC
CDR3 protein: CAVATGTGNSYEQYF

J gene: TRBJ2-7
clone size: -
V gene: TRBV6-5
D gene: TRBD1
CDR3 DNA: TGTGCCAGCAGTTACAACAGGGGGCACGAGCAGTACTTC
CDR3 protein: CASSYNRGHEQYF

J gene: TRBJ1-3
clone size: -
V gene: TRBV5-1
D gene: -
CDR3 DNA: TGCGCCAGCAGCCTCCAGGTTGGGGGGACTGGAAACACCATATATTTT
CDR3 protein: CASSLQVGGTGNTIYF

J gene: TRBJ1-4
clone size: once
V gene: TRBV7-9
D gene: TRBD1
CDR3 DNA: TGTGCCAGCAGCTGGAGACAGGGATTGAATGAAAAACTGTTTTTT
CDR3 protein: CASSWRQGLNEKLFF

J gene: TRBJ2-2
clone size: -
V gene: TRBV7-7
D gene: -
CDR3 DNA: TGTGCTAGCAGCTTTTTGGGGGCCGGAAACGGGGAGCTGTTTTTT
CDR3 protein: CASSFLGAGNGELFF

J gene: TRBJ2-3
clone size: -
V gene: TRBV6-1
D gene: -
CDR3 DNA: TGTGCCAGCGACGGACACCTTTTCACAGATACGCAGTATTTT
CDR3 protein: CASDGHLFTDTQYF

J gene: TRBJ2-4
clone size: -
V gene: TRBV18
D gene: TRBD2
CDR3 DNA: TGTGCCAGCTCAGGGGAGGAGCGGGAAACTCAGTACTTC
CDR3 protein: CASSGEERETQYF